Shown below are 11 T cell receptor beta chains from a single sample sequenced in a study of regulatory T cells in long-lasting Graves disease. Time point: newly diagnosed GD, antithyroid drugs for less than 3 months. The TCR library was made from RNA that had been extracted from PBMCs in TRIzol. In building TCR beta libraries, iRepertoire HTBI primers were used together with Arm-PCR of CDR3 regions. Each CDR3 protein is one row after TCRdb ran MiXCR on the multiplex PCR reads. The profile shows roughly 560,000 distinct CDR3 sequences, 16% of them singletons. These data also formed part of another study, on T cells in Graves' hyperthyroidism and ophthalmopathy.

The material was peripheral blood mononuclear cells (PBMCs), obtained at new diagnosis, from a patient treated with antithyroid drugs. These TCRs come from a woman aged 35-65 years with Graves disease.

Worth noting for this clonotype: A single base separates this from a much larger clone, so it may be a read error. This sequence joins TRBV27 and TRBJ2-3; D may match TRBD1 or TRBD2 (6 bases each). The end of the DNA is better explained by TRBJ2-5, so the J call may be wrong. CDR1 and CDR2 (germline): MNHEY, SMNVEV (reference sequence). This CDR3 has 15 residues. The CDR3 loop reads CASSTLKGGRETQYF. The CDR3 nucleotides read TGTGCCAGCAGTACCCTCAAAGGGGGGCGCGAGACCCAGTACTTC.

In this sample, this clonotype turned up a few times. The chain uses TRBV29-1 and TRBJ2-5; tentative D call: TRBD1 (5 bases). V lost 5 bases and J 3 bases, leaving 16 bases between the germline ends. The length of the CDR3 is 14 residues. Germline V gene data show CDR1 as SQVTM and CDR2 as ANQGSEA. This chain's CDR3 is CSVLKGSMKETQYF. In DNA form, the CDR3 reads TGCAGCGTTCTGAAGGGGTCGATGAAAGAGACCCAGTACTTC.

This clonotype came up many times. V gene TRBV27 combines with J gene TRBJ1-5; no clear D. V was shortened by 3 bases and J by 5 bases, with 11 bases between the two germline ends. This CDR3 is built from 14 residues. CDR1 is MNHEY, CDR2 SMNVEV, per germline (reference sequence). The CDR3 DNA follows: TGTGCCAGCAGTTTGCAAGGGTCTCATCAGCCCCAGCATTTT. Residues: CASSLQGSHQPQHF.

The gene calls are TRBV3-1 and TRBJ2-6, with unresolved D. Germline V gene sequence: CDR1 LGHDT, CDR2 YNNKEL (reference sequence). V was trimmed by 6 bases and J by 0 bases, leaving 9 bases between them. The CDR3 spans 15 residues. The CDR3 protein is CASSQTPSGANVLTF. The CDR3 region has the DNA TGTGCCAGCAGTCAGACCCCCTCTGGGGCCAACGTCCTGACTTTC.

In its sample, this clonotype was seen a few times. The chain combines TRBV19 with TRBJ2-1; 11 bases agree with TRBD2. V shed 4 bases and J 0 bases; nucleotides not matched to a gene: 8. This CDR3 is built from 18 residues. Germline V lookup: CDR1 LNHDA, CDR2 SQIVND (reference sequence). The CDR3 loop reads CASSTIAGGLSSYNEQFF. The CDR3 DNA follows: TGTGCCAGTAGTACTATAGCGGGGGGGTTGAGCTCCTACAATGAGCAGTTCTTC.

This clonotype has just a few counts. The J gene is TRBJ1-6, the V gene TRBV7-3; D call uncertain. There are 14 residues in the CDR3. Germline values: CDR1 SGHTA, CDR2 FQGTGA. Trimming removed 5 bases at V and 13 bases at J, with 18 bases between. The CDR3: CASSLVSGSIPLHF. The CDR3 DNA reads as TGTGCCAGCAGCCTCGTTTCGGGGTCGATCCCCCTCCACTTT.

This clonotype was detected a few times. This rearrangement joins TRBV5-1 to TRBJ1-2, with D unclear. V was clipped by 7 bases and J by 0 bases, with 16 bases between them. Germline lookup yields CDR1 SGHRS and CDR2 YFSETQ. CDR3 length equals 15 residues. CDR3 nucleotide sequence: TGCGCCAGCGGCGAAAGCCTGAATACTAACTATGGCTACACCTTC. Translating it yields CASGESLNTNYGYTF.

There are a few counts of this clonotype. CDR3 DNA: TGTGCCAGCAGCTTAGAATGGGCAGGGGGAGAGACCCAGTACTTC. Encoded protein: CASSLEWAGGETQYF. This sequence joins TRBV7-2 and TRBJ2-5; 7 bases are a match to TRBD1. After removal of 1 base from V and 4 bases from J, the junction contained 6 bases not matched to a gene. Germline lookup yields CDR1 SGHTA and CDR2 FQGNSA. CDR3 size: 15 residues.

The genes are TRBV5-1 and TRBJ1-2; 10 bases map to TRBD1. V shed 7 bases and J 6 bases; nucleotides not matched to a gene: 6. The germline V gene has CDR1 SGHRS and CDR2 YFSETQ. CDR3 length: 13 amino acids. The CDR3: CASDSGTGDGYTF. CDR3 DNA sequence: TGCGCCAGCGACTCCGGGACAGGGGATGGCTACACCTTC.

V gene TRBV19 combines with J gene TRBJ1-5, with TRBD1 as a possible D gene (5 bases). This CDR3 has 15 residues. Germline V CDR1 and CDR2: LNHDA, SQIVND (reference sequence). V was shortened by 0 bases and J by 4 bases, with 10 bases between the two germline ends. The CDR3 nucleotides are TGTGCCAGTAGTATAGAGGGGACCGTGAATCAGCCCCAGCATTTT. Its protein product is CASSIEGTVNQPQHF. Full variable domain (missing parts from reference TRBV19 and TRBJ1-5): DGGITQSPKYLFRKEGQNVTLSCEQNLNHDAMYWYRQDPGQGLRLIYYSQIVNDFQKGDIAEGYSVSREKKESFPLTVTSAQKNPTAFYLCASSIEGTVNQPQHFGDGTRLSIL.

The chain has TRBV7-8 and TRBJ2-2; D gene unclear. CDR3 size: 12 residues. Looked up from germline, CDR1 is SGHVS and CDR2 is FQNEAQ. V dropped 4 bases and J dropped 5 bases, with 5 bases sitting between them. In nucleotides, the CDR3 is TGTGCCAGCAGCTATATTACCGGGGAGCTGTTTTTT. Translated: CASSYITGELFF.